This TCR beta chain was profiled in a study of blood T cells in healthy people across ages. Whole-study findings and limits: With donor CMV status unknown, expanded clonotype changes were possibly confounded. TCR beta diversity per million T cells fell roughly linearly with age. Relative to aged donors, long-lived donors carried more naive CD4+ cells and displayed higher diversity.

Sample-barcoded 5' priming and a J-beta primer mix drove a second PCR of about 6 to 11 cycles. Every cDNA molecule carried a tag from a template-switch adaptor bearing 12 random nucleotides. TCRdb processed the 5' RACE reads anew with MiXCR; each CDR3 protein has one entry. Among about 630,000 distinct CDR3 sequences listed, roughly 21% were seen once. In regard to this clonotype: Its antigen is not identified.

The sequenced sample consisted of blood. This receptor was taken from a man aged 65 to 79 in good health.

In DNA form, the CDR3 reads TGTGCCAGCACCCCAGCAGGGATTCTCTACGAGCAGTACTTC. This codes for CASTPAGILYEQYF. The chain uses TRBV6-2 or TRBV6-3 and TRBJ2-7; the D gene is possibly TRBD1 (5 bases). Trimming left V 7 bases short and J 3 bases short, with 16 bases between. The CDR3 runs to 14 residues. Germline V gene lookup returns CDR1 MNHEY and CDR2 SVGEGT.